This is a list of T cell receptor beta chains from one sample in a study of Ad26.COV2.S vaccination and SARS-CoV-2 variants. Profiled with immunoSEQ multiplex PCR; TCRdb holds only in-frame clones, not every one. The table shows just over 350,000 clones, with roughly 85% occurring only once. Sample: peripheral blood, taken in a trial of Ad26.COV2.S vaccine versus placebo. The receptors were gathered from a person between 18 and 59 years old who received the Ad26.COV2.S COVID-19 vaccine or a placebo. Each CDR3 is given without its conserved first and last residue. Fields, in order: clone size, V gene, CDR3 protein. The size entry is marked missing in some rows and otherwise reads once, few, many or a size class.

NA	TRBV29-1	SVEAGPGATDTQY
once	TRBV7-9	ASSFGDQPQH
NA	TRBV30	AGGLAGYNEQF
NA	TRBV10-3	AISDLSTGAGLAGGDNEQF
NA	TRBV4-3	ASSQGGAGGSYNEQF
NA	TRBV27	ASSRGGAKNIQY
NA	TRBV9	ASSVGGRAFNNEQF
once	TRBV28	ASSLSGESSYEQY
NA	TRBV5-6	ASSPPFEATYDSYNEQF
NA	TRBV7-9	AVAQNTGELF
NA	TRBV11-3	ASSLASGDTQY
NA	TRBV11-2	ASSLMGDQETQY
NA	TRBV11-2	ASSPPGGDTEAF
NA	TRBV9	ASSLGGASISGNTIY
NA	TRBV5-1	ASSLVLATGELF
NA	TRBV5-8	APSGLPNTGELF
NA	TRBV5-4	ASSFAGGNTIY
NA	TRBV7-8	ASSPPGTGDNEQF
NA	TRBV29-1	SVVRTGDLGGPYEQY
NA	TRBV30	AWSLPGTGANVLT
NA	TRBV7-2	ASSPGTDYGYT
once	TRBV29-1	SVGTASGNTIY
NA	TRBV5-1	ASSLAGTPDYEQY
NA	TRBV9	ASSVAGDSSYEQY
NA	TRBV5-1	ASSPQGQGYEQY
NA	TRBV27	ASSFSPLAPYEQY
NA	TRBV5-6	ASSPPTRTAYNEQF
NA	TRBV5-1	ASSAGGYNEQF
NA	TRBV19	ASSLGAGDTGELF
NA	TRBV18	ASSPLDTETQY
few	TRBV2	ASSDRTWGNTIY
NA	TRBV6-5	ASSYRQGPSNYGYT
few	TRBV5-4	ASSWGGLAGDTGELF
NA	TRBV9	ASSVGTSGISEQY
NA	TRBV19	ASSIARTNTGELF
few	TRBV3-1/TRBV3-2	ASNQAGGPTDTQY
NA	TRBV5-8	ASSLVRIYEQY
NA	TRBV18	ASSPATASGNTIY
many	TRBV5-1	ASSHGTTSPLH
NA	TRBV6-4	ASSRTGTDYNEQF
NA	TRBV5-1	ASSSRTEKETQY
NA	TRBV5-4	ASSLGPTGELF
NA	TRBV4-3	ASSRLAGQPQGETQY
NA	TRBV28	ASSFPGGDEQY
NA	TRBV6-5	ASSYRTGTGPEKLF